The 13 T cell receptor beta chains below were found in one sample sequenced in a study of cytomegalovirus exposure and HLA in healthy donors. The PCR ran on 60 Vbeta and 13 Jbeta primers. Repertoires were generated with immunoSEQ multiplex PCR, while TCRdb's copy carries only in-frame clones and drops some. Its table records 200,000 or so clones. Material for sequencing was PBMCs. These receptors all stem from a girl between 2 and 10 years old in good health and CMV-seropositive.

This chain uses TRBV6-5 with TRBJ2-1; 9 positions agree with TRBD1. Unmatched junction bases numbered 7, after V lost 0 bases and J lost 10 bases. This CDR3 has 15 amino acids. The V gene's germline CDR1 is MNHEY and CDR2 SVGAGI. The CDR3 region has the DNA TGTGCCAGCAGTTACTCGGCGGGACAGGGAGCGGAGCAGTTCTTC. It specifies CASSYSAGQGAEQFF.

The gene calls are TRBV5-4 and TRBJ2-2; 7 bases match TRBD1. The CDR3 spans 14 residues. Germline lookup yields CDR1 SGHNT and CDR2 YYREEE (reference sequence). The junction had 3 bases not matched to a gene; V was cut back by 4 bases and J by 3 bases. The CDR3 region is CASSLTGDTGELFF. The CDR3 DNA reads TGTGCCAGCAGCCTTACAGGGGACACCGGGGAGCTGTTTTTT.

The J gene is TRBJ2-7, the V gene TRBV4-2, with D possibly matching TRBD1 (6 bases). Germline lookup yields CDR1 LGHNA and CDR2 YNFKEQ. CDR3 length: 14 amino acids. Trimming cost V 4 bases and J 4 bases, with 14 bases left between them. The CDR3 reads CASSPVDRQYEQYF. The CDR3 DNA reads TGTGCCAGCAGCCCTGTTGACAGGCAGTACGAGCAGTACTTC.

The CDR3 nucleotides read TGCGCCAGCAGCTTGGCCTCGCGGGAAGTCAATGAGCAGTTCTTC. It translates to CASSLASREVNEQFF. This rearrangement joins TRBV5-1 to TRBJ2-1, with D tentatively TRBD2 (6 bases). Germline assignment: CDR1 SGHRS and CDR2 YFSETQ. V was pared by 0 bases and J by 6 bases, with 13 bases between. CDR3 length: 15 amino acids.

The chain carries TRBV6-4 and TRBJ2-1; 10 bases line up with TRBD2. This CDR3 has 14 amino acids. Germline CDR1 MRHNA, CDR2 SNTAGT. The J segment lost 7 bases and the V segment lost 5 bases, leaving 5 bases of the junction unmatched. The CDR3 is CASSFTSGMNEQFF. The CDR3 DNA reads as TGTGCCAGCAGTTTTACTAGCGGGATGAATGAGCAGTTCTTC.

The rearrangement joins TRBV5-1 to TRBJ2-2; 7 bases agree with TRBD2. Per the germline V gene, CDR1 is SGHRS and CDR2 is YFSETQ. The CDR3 length is 16 residues. The J segment lost 2 bases and the V segment lost 6 bases, leaving 10 bases of the junction unmatched. CDR3 in amino acids: CASTLGGMSNTGELFF. CDR3 nucleotide sequence: TGCGCCAGCACCCTCGGGGGGATGAGTAACACCGGGGAGCTGTTTTTT.

The chain links TRBV7-8 to TRBJ1-2, with D possibly being TRBD1 (5 bases). The CDR3 spans 15 residues. Trimming took off 2 bases at V and 2 bases at J, with 12 bases between the two ends. From germline, CDR1 is SGHVS and CDR2 FQNEAQ. The CDR3 reads CASSLIGDRNYGYTF. CDR3 DNA sequence: TGTGCCAGCAGCTTAATCGGAGACAGAAACTATGGCTACACCTTC. Complete variable domain (other parts from reference TRBV7-8 and TRBJ1-2): GAGVSQSPRYKVAKRGQDVALRCDPISGHVSLFWYQQALGQGPEFLTYFQNEAQLDKSGLPSDRFFAERPEGSVSTLKIQRTQQEDSAVYLCASSLIGDRNYGYTFGSGTRLTVV.

V is TRBV5-1 and J is TRBJ2-1; 13 bases fit TRBD2. Germline V gives CDR1 SGHRS, CDR2 YFSETQ. The CDR3 loop spans 19 amino acids. Losses at the gene ends were 4 bases for V and 0 bases for J; bases not matched to a gene: 10. In DNA, the CDR3 is TGCGCCAGCAGCACGACCGGGACTAGCGGGAAGAGCTCCTACAATGAGCAGTTCTTC. Its protein is CASSTTGTSGKSSYNEQFF. Full variable domain (rest looked up from reference TRBV5-1 and TRBJ2-1): KAGVTQTPRYLIKTRGQQVTLSCSPISGHRSVSWYQQTPGQGLQFLFEYFSETQRNKGNFPGRFSGRQFSNSRSEMNVSTLELGDSALYLCASSTTGTSGKSSYNEQFFGPGTRLTVL.

The chain employs TRBV4-1 and TRBJ2-1; TRBD2 matches 12 bases. Trimming at V came to 0 bases and at J to 0 bases, leaving 12 bases not matched to a gene. The CDR3 runs to 21 residues. Germline CDR1 is MGHRA and CDR2 is YSYEKL. The CDR3 loop is CASSQEGLAGIFSSSYNEQFF. CDR3 bases: TGCGCCAGCAGCCAAGAGGGACTAGCGGGTATTTTCTCTAGCTCCTACAATGAGCAGTTCTTC.

The genes are TRBV11-2 and TRBJ2-1, with TRBD2 matching 7 bases. Trimming at V came to 6 bases and at J to 8 bases, leaving 4 bases not matched to a gene. The CDR3 contains 12 residues. CDR1 is SGHAT, CDR2 FQNNGV, per germline. CDR3: CASRDAGDEQFF. The CDR3 nucleotides read TGTGCCAGCAGAGACGCGGGGGATGAGCAGTTCTTC. The full variable domain, with the rest looked up from reference TRBV11-2 and TRBJ2-1, is EAGVAQSPRYKIIEKRQSVAFWCNPISGHATLYWYQQILGQGPKLLIQFQNNGVVDDSQLPKDRFSAERLKGVDSTLKIQPAKLEDSAVYLCASRDAGDEQFFGPGTRLTVL.

The genes are TRBV28 and TRBJ1-2; 8 nucleotides line up with TRBD1. The CDR3 loop spans 17 amino acids. The germline V gene encodes CDR1 MDHEN and CDR2 SYDVKM. The J segment lost 2 bases and the V segment lost 4 bases, leaving 12 bases of the junction unmatched. In nucleotides, the CDR3 is TGTGCCAGCAGTTCCCCCCTGACAGGGGCCGTAAACTATGGCTACACCTTC. This sequence encodes CASSSPLTGAVNYGYTF.

The chain combines TRBV7-3 with TRBJ2-2; tentatively, D is TRBD1 (6 bases). Trimming shortened V by 2 bases and J by 0 bases, and 7 bases separated the two germline ends. Germline CDR1 SGHTA, CDR2 FQGTGA. CDR3 length: 15 amino acids. This CDR3 reads CASSLGQPNTGELFF. The CDR3 DNA is TGTGCCAGCAGCTTAGGACAGCCGAACACCGGGGAGCTGTTTTTT.

The rearrangement links TRBV27 to TRBJ2-7; a possible D gene is TRBD2 (6 bases). Trimming pared 2 bases from V and 1 base from J, leaving 12 bases between. The germline gives CDR1 MNHEY, CDR2 SMNVEV (reference sequence). The length of the CDR3 is 15 residues. CDR3 amino acids: CASSLGEDRSYEQYF. CDR3 DNA sequence: TGTGCCAGCAGTTTAGGGGAGGATCGATCCTACGAGCAGTACTTC.